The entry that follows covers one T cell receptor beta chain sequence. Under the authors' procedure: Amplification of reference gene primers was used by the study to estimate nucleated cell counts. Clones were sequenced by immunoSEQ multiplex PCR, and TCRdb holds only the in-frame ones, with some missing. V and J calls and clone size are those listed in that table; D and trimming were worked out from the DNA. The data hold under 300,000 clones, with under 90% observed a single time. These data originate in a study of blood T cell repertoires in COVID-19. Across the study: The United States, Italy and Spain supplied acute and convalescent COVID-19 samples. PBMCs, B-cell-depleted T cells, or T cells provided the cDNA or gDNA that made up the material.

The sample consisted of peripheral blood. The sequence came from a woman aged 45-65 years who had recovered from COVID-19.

The DNA of the CDR3 is TGTGCCAGCAGGAGGACAGTTGACAATCAGCCCCAGCATTTT. Its translation is CASRRTVDNQPQHF. The chain uses TRBV28 and TRBJ1-5; tentatively, D is TRBD1 (6 bases). The CDR3 spans 14 residues. The V and J ends lost 6 bases and 3 bases respectively, with 12 bases between them. Germline V gene lookup returns CDR1 MDHEN and CDR2 SYDVKM.